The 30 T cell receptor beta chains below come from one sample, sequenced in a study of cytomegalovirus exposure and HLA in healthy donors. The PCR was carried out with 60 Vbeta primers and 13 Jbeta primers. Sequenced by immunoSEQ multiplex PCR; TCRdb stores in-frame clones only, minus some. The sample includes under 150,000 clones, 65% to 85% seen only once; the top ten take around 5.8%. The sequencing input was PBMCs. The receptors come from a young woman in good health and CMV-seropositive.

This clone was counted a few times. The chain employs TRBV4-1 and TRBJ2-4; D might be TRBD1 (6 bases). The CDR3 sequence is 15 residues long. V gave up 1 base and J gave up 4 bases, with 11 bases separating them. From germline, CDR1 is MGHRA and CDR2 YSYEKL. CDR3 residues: CASSQVGTGKNIQYF. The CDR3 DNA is TGCGCCAGCAGCCAAGTAGGCACAGGGAAAAACATTCAGTACTTC.

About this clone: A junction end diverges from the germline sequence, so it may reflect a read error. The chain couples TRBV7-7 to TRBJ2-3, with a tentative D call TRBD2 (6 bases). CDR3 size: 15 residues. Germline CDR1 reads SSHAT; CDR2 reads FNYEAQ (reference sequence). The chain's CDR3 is CASSLGGTRLEEQYF. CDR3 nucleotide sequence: TGTGCTAGCAGCTTAGGTGGGACTCGCTTAGAGGAGCAGTATTTT.

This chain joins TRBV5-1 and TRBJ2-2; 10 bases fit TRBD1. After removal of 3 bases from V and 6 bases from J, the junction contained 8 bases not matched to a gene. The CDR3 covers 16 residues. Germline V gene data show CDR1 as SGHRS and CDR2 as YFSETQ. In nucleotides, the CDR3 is TGCGCCAGCAGCTCCGATGGACAGGGGGGCTCCGGGGAGCTGTTTTTT. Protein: CASSSDGQGGSGELFF.

As DNA, the CDR3 is TGTGCCAGCAGCCTCCCTACTAGCGGGGGGGAGACAGATACGCAGTATTTT. Translation gives CASSLPTSGGETDTQYF. The genes are TRBV7-9 and TRBJ2-3; TRBD2 aligns across 13 bases. CDR3 length: 17 residues. Unmatched junction bases numbered 8, after V lost 5 bases and J lost 3 bases. Per germline, CDR1 SEHNR and CDR2 FQNEAQ (reference sequence).

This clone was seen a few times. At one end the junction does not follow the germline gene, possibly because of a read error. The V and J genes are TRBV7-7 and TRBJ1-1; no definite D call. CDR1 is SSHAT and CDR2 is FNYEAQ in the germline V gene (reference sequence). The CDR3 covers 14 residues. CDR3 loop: CASSPNPGNTEAFF. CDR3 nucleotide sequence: TGTGCTAGCAGCCCTAATCCAGGGAACACTGAAGCTTTCTTT.

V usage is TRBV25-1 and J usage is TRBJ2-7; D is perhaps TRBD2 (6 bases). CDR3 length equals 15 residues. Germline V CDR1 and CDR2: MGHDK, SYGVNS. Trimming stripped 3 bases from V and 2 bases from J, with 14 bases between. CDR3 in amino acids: CASSDVGGMAYEQYF. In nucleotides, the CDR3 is TGTGCCAGCAGTGATGTGGGGGGAATGGCCTACGAGCAGTACTTC.

This CDR3 is CASNFKGAPNTEAFF. CDR3 in DNA: TGTGCCAGCAACTTCAAGGGGGCTCCGAACACTGAAGCTTTCTTT. The chain has TRBV25-1 and TRBJ1-1; 7 bases are shared with TRBD1. This CDR3 contains 15 residues. J lost 1 base, V lost 7 bases, and 9 bases had no gene match. The germline V gene has CDR1 MGHDK and CDR2 SYGVNS.

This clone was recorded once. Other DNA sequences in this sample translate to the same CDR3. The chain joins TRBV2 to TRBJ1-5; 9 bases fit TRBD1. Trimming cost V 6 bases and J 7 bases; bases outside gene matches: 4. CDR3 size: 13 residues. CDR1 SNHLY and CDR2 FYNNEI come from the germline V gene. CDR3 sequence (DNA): TGTGCCAGCAGCGGGACAGGGAAACAGCCCCAGCATTTT. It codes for CASSGTGKQPQHF.

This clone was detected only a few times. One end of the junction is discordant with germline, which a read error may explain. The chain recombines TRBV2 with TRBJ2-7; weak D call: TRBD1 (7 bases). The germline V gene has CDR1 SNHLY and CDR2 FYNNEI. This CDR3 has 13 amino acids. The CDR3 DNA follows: TGTGTCAGCAGGGAGGAGGGGGCATACGAGCAGTACTTC. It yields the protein CVSREEGAYEQYF.

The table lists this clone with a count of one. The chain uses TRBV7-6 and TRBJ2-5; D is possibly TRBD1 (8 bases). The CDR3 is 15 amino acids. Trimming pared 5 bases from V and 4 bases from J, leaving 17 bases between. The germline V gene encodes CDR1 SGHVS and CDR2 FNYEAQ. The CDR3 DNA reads TGTGCCAGCAGCCCGACGACAGGGGAGGGAGAGACCCAGTACTTC. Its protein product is CASSPTTGEGETQYF.

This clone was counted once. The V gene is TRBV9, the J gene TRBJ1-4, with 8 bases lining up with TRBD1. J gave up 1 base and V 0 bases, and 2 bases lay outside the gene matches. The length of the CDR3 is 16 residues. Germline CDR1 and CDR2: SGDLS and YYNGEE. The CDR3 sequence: CASSVDGQGTNEKLFF. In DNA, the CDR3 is TGTGCCAGCAGCGTAGACGGACAGGGAACTAATGAAAAACTGTTTTTT.

CDR3 in DNA: TGTGCCAGCAGTGCCCGGACAGTTTCAGCTGAAGCTTTCTTT. Translated, it gives CASSARTVSAEAFF. The rearrangement uses TRBV2 and TRBJ1-1; the D gene is possibly TRBD1 (6 bases). V gave up 4 bases and J gave up 6 bases, with 15 bases separating them. The CDR3 contains 14 residues. CDR1 is SNHLY, CDR2 FYNNEI, per germline.

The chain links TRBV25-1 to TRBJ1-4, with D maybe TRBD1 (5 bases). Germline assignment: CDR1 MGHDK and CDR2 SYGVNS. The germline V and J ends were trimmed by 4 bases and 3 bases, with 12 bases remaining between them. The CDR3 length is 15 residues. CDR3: CASSGRDSANEKLFF. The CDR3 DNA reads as TGTGCCAGCAGTGGGCGGGACTCTGCTAATGAAAAACTGTTTTTT.

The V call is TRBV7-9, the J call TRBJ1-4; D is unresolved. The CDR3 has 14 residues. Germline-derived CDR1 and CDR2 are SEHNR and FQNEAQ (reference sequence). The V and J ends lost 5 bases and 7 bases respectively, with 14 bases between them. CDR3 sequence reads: CASSPGDKGEKLFF. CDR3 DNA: TGTGCCAGCAGCCCCGGGGATAAGGGTGAAAAACTGTTTTTT.

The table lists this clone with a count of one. The CDR3 region has the DNA TGTGCCATCAGTGATGGGCCCGCAAACTACAATGAGCAGTTCTTC. Protein sequence: CAISDGPANYNEQFF. The V gene is TRBV10-3, the J gene TRBJ2-1, with D uncertain. The CDR3 extends over 15 amino acids. The V gene lost 3 bases and the J gene lost 3 bases, with 12 bases spanning the gap. Germline CDR1 ENHRY, CDR2 SYGVKD.

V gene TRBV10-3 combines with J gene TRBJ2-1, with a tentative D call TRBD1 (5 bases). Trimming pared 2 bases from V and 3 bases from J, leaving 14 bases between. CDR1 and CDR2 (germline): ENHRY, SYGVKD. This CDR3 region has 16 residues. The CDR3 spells CAISELQGINYNEQFF. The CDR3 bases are TGTGCCATCAGTGAGCTCCAGGGTATTAACTACAATGAGCAGTTCTTC.

The CDR3: CAINQGASGQETQYF. The DNA of the CDR3 is TGTGCCATCAACCAAGGTGCTAGCGGCCAAGAGACCCAGTACTTC. The chain couples TRBV10-3 to TRBJ2-5, with 7 positions matching TRBD2. Germline lookup yields CDR1 ENHRY and CDR2 SYGVKD. This CDR3 has 15 residues. V was pared by 7 bases and J by 1 base, with 9 bases of the junction left unmatched.

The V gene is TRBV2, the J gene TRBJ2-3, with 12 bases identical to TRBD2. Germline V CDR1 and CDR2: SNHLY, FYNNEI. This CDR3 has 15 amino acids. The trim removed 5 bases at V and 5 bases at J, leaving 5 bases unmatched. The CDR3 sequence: CASSQLAGGLDTQYF. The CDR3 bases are TGTGCCAGCAGTCAGCTAGCGGGGGGGCTAGATACGCAGTATTTT.

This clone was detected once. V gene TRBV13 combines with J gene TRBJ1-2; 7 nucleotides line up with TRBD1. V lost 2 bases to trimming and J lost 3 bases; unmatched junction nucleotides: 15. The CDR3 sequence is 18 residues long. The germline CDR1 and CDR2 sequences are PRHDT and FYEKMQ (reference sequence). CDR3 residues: CASSLLTINPGTDYGYTF. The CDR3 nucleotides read TGTGCCAGCAGCTTACTAACTATTAACCCCGGGACAGACTATGGCTACACCTTC.

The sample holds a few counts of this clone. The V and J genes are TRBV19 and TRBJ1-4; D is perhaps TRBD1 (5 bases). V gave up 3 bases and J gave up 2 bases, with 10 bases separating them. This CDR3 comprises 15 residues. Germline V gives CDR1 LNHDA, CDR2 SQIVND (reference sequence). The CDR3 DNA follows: TGTGCCAGTAGTATCGCGGCAGGGACTAATGAAAAACTGTTTTTT. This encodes CASSIAAGTNEKLFF.

The CDR3 reads CASSSGIAGELFF. The CDR3, as DNA: TGTGCCAGCAGCTCAGGGATCGCCGGGGAGCTGTTTTTT. The chain joins TRBV7-9 to TRBJ2-2; a possible D gene is TRBD1 (5 bases). Germline assignment: CDR1 SEHNR and CDR2 FQNEAQ (reference sequence). The CDR3 consists of 13 residues. Trimming stripped 4 bases from V and 6 bases from J, with 9 bases between.

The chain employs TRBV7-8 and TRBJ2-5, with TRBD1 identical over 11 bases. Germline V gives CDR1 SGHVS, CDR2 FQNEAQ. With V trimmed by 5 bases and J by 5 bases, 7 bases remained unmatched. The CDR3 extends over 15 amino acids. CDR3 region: CASSPWDRGWETQYF. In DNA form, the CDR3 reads TGTGCCAGCAGCCCTTGGGACAGGGGGTGGGAGACCCAGTACTTC. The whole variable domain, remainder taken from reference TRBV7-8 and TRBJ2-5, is GAGVSQSPRYKVAKRGQDVALRCDPISGHVSLFWYQQALGQGPEFLTYFQNEAQLDKSGLPSDRFFAERPEGSVSTLKIQRTQQEDSAVYLCASSPWDRGWETQYFGPGTRLLVL.

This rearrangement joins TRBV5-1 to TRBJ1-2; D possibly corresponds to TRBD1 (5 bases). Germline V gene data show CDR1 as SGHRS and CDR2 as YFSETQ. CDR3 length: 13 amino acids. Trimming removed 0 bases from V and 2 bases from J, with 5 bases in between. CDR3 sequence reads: CASSLEGNYGYTF. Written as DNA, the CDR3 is TGCGCCAGCAGCTTGGAGGGGAACTATGGCTACACCTTC.

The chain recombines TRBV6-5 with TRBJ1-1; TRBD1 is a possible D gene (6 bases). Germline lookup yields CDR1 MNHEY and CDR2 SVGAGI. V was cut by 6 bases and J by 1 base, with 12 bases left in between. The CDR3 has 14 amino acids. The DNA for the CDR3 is TGTGCCAGCAGAAAGCCGGGACAGAACACTGAAGCTTTCTTT. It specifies CASRKPGQNTEAFF.

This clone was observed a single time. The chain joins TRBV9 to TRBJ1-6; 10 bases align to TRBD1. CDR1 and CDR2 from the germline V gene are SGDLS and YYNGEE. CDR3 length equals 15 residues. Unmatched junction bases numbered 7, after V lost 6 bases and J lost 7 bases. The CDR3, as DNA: TGTGCCAGCACCCCGACAGGGGGCGAGAATTCACCCCTCCACTTT. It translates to CASTPTGGENSPLHF.

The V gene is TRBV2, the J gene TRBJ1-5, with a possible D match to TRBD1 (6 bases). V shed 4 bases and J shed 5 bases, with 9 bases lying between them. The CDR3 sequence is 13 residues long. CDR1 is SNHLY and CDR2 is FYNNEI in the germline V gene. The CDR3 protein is CASSVNRDQPQHF. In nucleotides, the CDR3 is TGTGCCAGCAGTGTTAACAGGGATCAGCCCCAGCATTTT.

The CDR3 protein is CASSLNREQPQHF. CDR3 in DNA: TGTGCCAGCAGCCTTAACAGGGAGCAGCCCCAGCATTTT. The gene calls are TRBV14 and TRBJ1-5, with D possibly TRBD1 on 6 matching bases. V shed 4 bases and J shed 7 bases, with 11 bases lying between them. Germline CDR1 and CDR2: SGHDN and FVKESK. This CDR3 has 13 amino acids.

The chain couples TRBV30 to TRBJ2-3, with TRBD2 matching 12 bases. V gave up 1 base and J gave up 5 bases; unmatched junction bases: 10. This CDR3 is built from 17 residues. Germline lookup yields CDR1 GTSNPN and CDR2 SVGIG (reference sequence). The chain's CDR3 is CAWSASLTSGSGDTQYF. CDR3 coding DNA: TGTGCCTGGAGTGCTTCTTTGACTAGCGGGAGTGGAGATACGCAGTATTTT.

CDR3 residues: CAADRVTYNEQFF. DNA of the CDR3: TGTGCCGCCGACAGGGTCACCTACAATGAGCAGTTCTTC. The V gene is TRBV30, the J gene TRBJ2-1; 7 bases map to TRBD1. This CDR3 comprises 13 residues. CDR1 is GTSNPN, CDR2 SVGIG, per germline (reference sequence). J gave up 2 bases and V 8 bases, and 6 bases lay outside the gene matches.

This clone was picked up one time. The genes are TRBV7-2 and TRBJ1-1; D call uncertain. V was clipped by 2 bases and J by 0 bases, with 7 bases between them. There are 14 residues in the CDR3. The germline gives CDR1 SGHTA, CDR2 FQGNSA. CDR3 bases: TGTGCCAGCAGCTTAATGATAGTGAACACTGAAGCTTTCTTT. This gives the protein CASSLMIVNTEAFF.